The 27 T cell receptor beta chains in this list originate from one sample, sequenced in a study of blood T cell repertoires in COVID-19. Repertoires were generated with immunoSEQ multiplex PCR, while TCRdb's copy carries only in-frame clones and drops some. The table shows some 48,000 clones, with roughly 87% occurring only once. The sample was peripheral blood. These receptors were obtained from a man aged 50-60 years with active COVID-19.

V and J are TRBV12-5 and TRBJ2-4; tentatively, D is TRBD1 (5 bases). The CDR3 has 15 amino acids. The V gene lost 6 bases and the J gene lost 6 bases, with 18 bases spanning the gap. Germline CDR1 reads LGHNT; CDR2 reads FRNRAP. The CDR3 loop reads CASGPRWQGGNIQYF. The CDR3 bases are TGTGCTAGTGGCCCACGGTGGCAGGGCGGAAACATTCAGTACTTC. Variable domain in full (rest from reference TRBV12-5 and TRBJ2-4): DARVTQTPRHKVTEMGQEVTMRCQPILGHNTVFWYRQTMMQGLELLAYFRNRAPLDDSGMPKDRFSAEMPDATLATLKIQPSEPRDSAVYFCASGPRWQGGNIQYFGAGTRLSVL.

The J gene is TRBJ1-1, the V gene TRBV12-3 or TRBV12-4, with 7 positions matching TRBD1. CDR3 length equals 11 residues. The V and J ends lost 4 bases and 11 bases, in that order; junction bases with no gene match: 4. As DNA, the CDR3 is TGTGCCAGCAGTTCAGGGGGGATCGCTTTCTTT. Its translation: CASSSGGIAFF.

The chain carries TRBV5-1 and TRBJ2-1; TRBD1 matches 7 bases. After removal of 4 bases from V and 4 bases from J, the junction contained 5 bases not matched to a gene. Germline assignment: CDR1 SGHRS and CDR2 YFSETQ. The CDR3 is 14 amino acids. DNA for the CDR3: TGCGCCAGCAGCGCCGGGACAGCGTACAATGAGCAGTTCTTC. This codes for CASSAGTAYNEQFF.

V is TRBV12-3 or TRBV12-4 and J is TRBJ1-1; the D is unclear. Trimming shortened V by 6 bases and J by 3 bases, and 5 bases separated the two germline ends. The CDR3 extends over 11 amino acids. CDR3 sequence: CASREYTEAFF. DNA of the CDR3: TGTGCCAGCAGGGAGTACACTGAAGCTTTCTTT.

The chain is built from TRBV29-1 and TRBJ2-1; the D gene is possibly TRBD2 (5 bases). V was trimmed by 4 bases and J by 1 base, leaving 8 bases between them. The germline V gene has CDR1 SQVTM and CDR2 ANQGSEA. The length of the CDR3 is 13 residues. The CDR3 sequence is CSVGTSSYNEQFF. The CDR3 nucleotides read TGCAGCGTTGGTACTAGTTCCTACAATGAGCAGTTCTTC.

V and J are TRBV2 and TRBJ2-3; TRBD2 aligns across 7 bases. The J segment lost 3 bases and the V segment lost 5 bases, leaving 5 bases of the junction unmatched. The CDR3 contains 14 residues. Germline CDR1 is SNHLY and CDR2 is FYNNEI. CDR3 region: CASSFGLVTDTQYF. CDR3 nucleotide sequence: TGTGCCAGCAGTTTCGGACTAGTGACAGATACGCAGTATTTT.

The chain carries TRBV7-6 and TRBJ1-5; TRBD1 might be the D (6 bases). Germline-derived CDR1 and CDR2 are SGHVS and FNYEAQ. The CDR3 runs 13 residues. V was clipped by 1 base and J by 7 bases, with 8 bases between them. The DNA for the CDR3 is TGTGCCAGCAGCTTAGACAGGGTACAGCCCCAGCATTTT. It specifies CASSLDRVQPQHF.

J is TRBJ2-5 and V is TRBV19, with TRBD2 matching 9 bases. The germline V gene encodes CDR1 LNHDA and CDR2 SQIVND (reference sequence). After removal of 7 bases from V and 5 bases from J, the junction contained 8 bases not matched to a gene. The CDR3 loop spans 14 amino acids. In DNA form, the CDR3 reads TGTGCCAGTACCTTTAGCGGGGGAGGTGAGACCCAGTACTTC. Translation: CASTFSGGGETQYF. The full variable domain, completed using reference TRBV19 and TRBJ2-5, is DGGITQSPKYLFRKEGQNVTLSCEQNLNHDAMYWYRQDPGQGLRLIYYSQIVNDFQKGDIAEGYSVSREKKESFPLTVTSAQKNPTAFYLCASTFSGGGETQYFGPGTRLLVL.

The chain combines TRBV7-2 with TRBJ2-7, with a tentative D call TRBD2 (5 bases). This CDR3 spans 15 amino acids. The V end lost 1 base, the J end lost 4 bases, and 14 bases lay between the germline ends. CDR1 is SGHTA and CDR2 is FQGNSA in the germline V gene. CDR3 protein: CASSLGVGLNYEQYV. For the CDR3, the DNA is TGTGCCAGCAGCTTAGGTGTCGGACTCAATTACGAGCAGTACGTC.

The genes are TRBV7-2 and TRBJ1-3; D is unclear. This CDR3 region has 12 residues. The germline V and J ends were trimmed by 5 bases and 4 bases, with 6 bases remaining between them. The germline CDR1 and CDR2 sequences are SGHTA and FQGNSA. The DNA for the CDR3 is TGTGCCAGCAGCGTCGGGGGAAACACCATATATTTT. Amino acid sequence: CASSVGGNTIYF.

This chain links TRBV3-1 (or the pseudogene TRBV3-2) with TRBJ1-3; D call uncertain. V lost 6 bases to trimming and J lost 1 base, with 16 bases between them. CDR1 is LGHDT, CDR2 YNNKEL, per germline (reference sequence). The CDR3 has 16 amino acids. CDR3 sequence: CASSKEAGGSGNTIYF. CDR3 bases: TGTGCCAGCAGTAAAGAGGCCGGAGGGTCTGGAAACACCATATATTTT.

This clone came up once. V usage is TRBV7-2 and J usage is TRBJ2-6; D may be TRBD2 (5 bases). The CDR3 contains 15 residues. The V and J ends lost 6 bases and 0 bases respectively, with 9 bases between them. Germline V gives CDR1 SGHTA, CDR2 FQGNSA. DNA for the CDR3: TGTGCCAGCAGTCAAGCGGCCTCTGGGGCCAACGTCCTGACTTTC. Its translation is CASSQAASGANVLTF.

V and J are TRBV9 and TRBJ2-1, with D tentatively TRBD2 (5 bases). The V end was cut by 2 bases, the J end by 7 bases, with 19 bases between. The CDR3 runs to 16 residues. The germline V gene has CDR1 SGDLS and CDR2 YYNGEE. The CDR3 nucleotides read TGTGCCAGCAGCGTGGGCCAAAGGCTCTCGGGAAATGAGCAGTTCTTC. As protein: CASSVGQRLSGNEQFF.

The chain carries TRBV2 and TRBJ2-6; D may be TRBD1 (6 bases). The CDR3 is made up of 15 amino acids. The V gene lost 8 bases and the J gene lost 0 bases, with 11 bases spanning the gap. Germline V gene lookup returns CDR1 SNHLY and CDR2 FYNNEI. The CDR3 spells CASATGTSGANVLTF. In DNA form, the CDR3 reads TGTGCCAGCGCGACAGGAACCTCTGGGGCCAACGTCCTGACTTTC.

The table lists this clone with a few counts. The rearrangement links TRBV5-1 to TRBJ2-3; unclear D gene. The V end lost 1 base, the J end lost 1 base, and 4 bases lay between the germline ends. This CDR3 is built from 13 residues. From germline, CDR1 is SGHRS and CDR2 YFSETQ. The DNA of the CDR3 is TGCGCCAGCAGCTTGCTCCGCACAGATACGCAGTATTTT. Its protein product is CASSLLRTDTQYF.

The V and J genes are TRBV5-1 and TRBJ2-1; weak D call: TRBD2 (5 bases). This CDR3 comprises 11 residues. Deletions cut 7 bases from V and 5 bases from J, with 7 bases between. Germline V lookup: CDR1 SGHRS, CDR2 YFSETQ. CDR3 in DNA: TGCGCCAGCTTCGGGAACAATGAGCAGTTCTTC. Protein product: CASFGNNEQFF.

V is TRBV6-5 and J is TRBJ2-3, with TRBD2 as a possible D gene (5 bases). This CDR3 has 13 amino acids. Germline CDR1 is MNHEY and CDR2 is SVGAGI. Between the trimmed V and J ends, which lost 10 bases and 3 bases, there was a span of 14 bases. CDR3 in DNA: TGTGCCACCCGGGGTAGCGTGACAGATACGCAGTATTTT. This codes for CATRGSVTDTQYF.

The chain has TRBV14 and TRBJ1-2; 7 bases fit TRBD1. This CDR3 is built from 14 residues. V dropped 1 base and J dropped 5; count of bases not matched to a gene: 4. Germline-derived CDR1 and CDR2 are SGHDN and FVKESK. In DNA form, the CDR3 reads TGTGCCAGCAGCCAAGTAGGGGGCGGTTATGGCTACACCTTC. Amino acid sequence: CASSQVGGGYGYTF.

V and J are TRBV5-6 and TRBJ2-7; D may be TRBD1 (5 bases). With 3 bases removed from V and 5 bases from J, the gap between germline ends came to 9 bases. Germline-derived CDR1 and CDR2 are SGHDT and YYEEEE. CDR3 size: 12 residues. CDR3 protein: CASSYDSNEQYV. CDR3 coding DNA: TGTGCCAGCAGCTACGACAGTAACGAGCAGTACGTC.

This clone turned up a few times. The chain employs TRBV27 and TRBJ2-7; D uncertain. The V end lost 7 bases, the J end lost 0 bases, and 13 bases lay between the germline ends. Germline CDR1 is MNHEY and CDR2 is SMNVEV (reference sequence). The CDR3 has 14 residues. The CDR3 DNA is TGTGCCAGCATCAGGCCGCCCTTCTCCTACGAGCAGTACTTC. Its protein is CASIRPPFSYEQYF.

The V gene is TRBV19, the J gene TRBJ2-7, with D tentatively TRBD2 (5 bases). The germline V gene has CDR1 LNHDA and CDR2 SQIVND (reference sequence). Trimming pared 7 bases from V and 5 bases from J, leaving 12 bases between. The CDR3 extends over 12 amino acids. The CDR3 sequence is CASTRGRDEQYF. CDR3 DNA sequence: TGTGCCAGTACAAGAGGGCGAGACGAGCAGTACTTC.

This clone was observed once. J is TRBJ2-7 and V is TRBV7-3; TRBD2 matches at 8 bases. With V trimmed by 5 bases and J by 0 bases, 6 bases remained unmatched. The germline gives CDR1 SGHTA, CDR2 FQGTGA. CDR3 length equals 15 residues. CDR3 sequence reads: CASSHERGSSYEQYF. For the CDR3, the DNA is TGTGCCAGCAGCCATGAGCGGGGGAGCTCCTACGAGCAGTACTTC.

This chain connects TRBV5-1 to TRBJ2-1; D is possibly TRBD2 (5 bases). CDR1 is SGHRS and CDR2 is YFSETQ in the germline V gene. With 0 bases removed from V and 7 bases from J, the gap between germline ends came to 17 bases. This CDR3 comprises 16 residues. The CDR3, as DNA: TGCGCCAGCAGCTTGGGTACCACTAGGGTGGGGAATGAGCAGTTCTTC. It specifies CASSLGTTRVGNEQFF.

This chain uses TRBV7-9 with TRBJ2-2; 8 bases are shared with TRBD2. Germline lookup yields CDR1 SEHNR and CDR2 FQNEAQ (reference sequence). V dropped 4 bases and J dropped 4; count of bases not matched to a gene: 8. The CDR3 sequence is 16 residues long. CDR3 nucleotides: TGTGCCAGCAGCTCCCCCGGGGGGGGCGGCACCGGGGAGCTGTTTTTT. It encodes CASSSPGGGGTGELFF.

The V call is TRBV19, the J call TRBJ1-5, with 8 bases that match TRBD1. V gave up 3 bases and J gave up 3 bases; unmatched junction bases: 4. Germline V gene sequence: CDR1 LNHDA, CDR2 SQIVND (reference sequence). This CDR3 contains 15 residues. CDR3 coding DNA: TGTGCCAGTAGTATCGACAGGGGATCCAATCAGCCCCAGCATTTT. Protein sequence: CASSIDRGSNQPQHF.

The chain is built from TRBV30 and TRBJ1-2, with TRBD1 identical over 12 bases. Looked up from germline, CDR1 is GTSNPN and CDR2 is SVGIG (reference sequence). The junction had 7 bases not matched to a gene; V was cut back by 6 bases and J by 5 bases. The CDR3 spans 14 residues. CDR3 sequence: CACTWDRGLYGYTF. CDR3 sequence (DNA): TGTGCCTGCACCTGGGACAGGGGGCTTTATGGCTACACCTTC.

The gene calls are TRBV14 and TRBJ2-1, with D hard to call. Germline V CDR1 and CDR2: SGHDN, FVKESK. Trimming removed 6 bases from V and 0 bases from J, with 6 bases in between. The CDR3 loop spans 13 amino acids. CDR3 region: CASRESSYNEQFF. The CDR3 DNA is TGTGCCAGCAGGGAGAGCTCCTACAATGAGCAGTTCTTC.